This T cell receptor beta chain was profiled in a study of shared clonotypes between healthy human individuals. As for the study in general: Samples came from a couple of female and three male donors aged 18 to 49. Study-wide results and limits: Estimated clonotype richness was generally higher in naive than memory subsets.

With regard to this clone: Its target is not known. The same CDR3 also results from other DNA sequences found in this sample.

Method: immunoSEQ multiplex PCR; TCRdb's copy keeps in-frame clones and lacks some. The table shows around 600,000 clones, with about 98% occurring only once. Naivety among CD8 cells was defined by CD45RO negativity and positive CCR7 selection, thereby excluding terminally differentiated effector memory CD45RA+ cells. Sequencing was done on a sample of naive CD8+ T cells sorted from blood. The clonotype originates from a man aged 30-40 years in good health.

The CDR3 sequence: CASSLKQGSYEQYF. The CDR3 DNA sequence: TGTGCCAGCAGCTTAAAGCAGGGATCCTACGAGCAGTACTTC. J is TRBJ2-7 and V is TRBV5-5, with D maybe TRBD1 (5 bases). The CDR3 loop spans 14 amino acids. Trimming removed 2 bases from V and 1 base from J, with 10 bases in between. Germline CDR1 reads SGHKS; CDR2 reads YYEKEE (reference sequence).